This TCR beta chain was profiled in a study of T cells in Graves' hyperthyroidism and ophthalmopathy. Study-level background: Peripheral blood was collected at initial diagnosis, before any treatment.

A Clinical Activity Score of at least 3, a NOSPECS grade of at least 4 and a duration under 3 months were recorded in the ophthalmopathy patients. Comment on this clonotype: The target antigen is unknown.

Germline CDR1 reads MNHEY; CDR2 reads SVGEGT. Between the trimmed V and J ends, which lost 8 bases and 6 bases, there was a span of 20 bases. The CDR3 contains 15 residues. TCR beta CDR3 regions were amplified from RNA. The study used the HTBI primer set for a first-round RT-PCR of the TCR CDR3. TCRdb ran MiXCR on the multiplex PCR reads and lists one entry per CDR3 protein. The profile shows 600,000 or so distinct CDR3 sequences, 13% to 15% of them singletons. Study outcomes and limitations: Peripheral blood also featured most of the thyroid clonotypes expanded above 0.001.

Source material: blood. This clonotype was sampled from a young woman with Graves' ophthalmopathy. The chain is built from TRBV6-2 or TRBV6-3 and TRBJ2-1; D assignment may be TRBD1 or TRBD2 (7 bases each). The chain's CDR3 is CASQGGGGGCNEQFF. CDR3 bases: TGTGCCAGCCAGGGGGGGGGGGGGGGCTGCAATGAGCAGTTCTTC.